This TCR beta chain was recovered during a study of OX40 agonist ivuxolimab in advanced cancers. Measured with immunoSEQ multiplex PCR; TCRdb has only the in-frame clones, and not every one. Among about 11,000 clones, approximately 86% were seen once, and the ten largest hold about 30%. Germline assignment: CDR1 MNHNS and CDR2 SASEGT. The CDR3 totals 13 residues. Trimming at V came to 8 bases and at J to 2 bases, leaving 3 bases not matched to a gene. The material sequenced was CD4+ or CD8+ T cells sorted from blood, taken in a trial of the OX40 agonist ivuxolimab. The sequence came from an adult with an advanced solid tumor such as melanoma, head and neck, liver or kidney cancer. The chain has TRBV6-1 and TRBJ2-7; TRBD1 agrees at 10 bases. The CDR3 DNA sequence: TGTGCCAGCCGGGACAGGGGCACCTACGAGCAGTACTTC. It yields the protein CASRDRGTYEQYF.